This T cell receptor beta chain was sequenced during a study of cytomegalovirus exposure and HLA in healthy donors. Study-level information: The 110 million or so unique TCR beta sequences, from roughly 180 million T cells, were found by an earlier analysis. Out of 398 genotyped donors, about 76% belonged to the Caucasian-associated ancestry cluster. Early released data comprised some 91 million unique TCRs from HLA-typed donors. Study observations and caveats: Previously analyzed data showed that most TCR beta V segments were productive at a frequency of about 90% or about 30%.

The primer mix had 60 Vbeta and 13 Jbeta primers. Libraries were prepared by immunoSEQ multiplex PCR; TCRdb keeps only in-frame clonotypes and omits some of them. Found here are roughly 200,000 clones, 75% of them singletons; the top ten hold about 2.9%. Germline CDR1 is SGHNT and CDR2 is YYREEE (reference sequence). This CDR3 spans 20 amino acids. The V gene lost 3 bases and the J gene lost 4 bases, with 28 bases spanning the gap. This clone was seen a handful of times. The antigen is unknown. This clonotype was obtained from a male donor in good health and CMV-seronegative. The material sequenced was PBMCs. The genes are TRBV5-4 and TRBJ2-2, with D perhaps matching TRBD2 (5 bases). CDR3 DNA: TGTGCCAGCAGCTCCCCGGAGGAGGCCTATCTACTGCGAGCCACCGGGGAGCTGTTTTTT. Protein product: CASSSPEEAYLLRATGELFF.